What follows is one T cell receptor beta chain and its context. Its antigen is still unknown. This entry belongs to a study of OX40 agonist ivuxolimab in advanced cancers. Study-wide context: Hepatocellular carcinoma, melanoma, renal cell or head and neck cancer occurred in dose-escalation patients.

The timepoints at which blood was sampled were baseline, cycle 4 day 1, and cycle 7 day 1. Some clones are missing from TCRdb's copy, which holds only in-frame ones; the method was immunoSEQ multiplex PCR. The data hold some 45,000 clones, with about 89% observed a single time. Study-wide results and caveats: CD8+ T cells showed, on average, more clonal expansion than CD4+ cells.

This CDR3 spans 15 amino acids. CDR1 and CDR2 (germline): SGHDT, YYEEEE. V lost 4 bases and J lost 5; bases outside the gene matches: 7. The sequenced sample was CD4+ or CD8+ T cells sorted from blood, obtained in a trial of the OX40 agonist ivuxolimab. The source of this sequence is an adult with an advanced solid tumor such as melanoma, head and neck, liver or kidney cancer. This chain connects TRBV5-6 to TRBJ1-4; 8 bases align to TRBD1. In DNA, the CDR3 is TGTGCCAGCAGCCCCTGGACAGGGAAAAATGAAAAACTGTTTTTT. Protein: CASSPWTGKNEKLFF.